A selection of T cell receptor beta chains follows, all from one sample in a study of early T cells in non-severe SARS-CoV-2 infection. TCRdb reanalysed the 5' RACE reads using MiXCR and keeps one entry per CDR3 protein. The data contain around 81,000 distinct CDR3 sequences, more than 13% of them singletons. The material sequenced was whole blood. These receptors were obtained from an adult who was a healthcare worker with PCR-confirmed SARS-CoV-2 infection or an uninfected control (not recorded which). The CDR3 runs from the conserved cysteine through the conserved F or W. Expanded clones get a size class; other rows say once, few or many, or leave the size out.

v_call	j_call	clone_size	cdr3_aa
TRBV5-6	TRBJ2-4	NA	CASSLVGRKENIQYF
TRBV7-9	TRBJ1-2	few	CASTAGIPNYGYTF
TRBV7-2	TRBJ2-7	few	CASSLDTYEQYF
TRBV4-2	TRBJ1-6	many	CASSQVGRQGVSPLHF
TRBV29-1	TRBJ2-2	many	CSALEEELFF
TRBV29-1	TRBJ2-7	NA	CSVDRGGEQYF
TRBV10-3	TRBJ2-3	NA	CAIRDPQRDTQYF
TRBV10-3	TRBJ2-5	NA	CASNGGLQETQYF
TRBV10-3	TRBJ2-7	NA	CAIRPGQHSYEQYF
TRBV29-1	TRBJ1-1	NA	CSVGASGAGSKAFF
TRBV18	TRBJ2-6	many	CASSPRGSGANVLTF
TRBV3-1	TRBJ1-6	NA	CASSLDRGLYNSPLHF
TRBV12-3/TRBV12-4	TRBJ1-2	NA	CASSSGGTVHGYTF
TRBV2	TRBJ2-7	few	CASYNDGYEQYF
TRBV7-2	TRBJ1-1	few	CASSLGYRNTEAFF
TRBV10-3	TRBJ2-1	NA	CAINTRGNNEQFF
TRBV29-1	TRBJ1-1	NA	CSGKNTEAFF
TRBV30	TRBJ2-7	few	CAWSVNREQYF
TRBV19	TRBJ1-5	NA	CASSPGNRYNQPQHF
TRBV5-1	TRBJ2-1	few	CASSLAQRQFF
TRBV20-1	TRBJ2-7	NA	CSASNYGGDNSYEQYF
TRBV10-3	TRBJ1-1	NA	CAIRQGNTEAFF
TRBV28	TRBJ2-5	NA	CASSKSVETQYF
TRBV28	TRBJ2-1	few	CASSGRATRNEQFF
TRBV5-1	TRBJ2-7	few	CASSLVRTQFDEQYF
TRBV12-3/TRBV12-4	TRBJ1-5	many	CASRPDSNNQPQHF
TRBV14	TRBJ1-1	many	CASSQDREGQKAFF
TRBV5-1	TRBJ1-1	many	CASSFAGGTEAFF
TRBV5-6	TRBJ2-3	few	CASSLKDTQYF
TRBV12-3/TRBV12-4	TRBJ1-3	NA	CASRRGSSGNTIYF
TRBV7-3	TRBJ2-7	NA	CASSPGPNYEQYF
TRBV5-1	TRBJ2-2	few	CASKGQENTGELFF
TRBV7-8	TRBJ1-2	few	CASSQGTGSSDGYTF
TRBV24-1	TRBJ2-7	few	CATSDNAQWSDPHEQYF
TRBV10-3	TRBJ2-3	NA	CAILGGPLSTDTQYF
TRBV18	TRBJ2-7	few	CASSPDRYEQYF
TRBV28	TRBJ2-7	NA	CASSLAQGVGYEQYF
TRBV5-1	TRBJ2-2	NA	CASSLELAGATNTGELFF
TRBV20-1	TRBJ2-3	NA	CSAWDYTSTDTQYF
TRBV3-1	TRBJ1-1	NA	CASSHLRSGVAAFF
TRBV20-1	TRBJ1-1	few	CSAARALEAFF
TRBV9	TRBJ1-6	NA	CASSVDSPPNSPLHF
TRBV20-1	TRBJ2-7	many	CSARGTDLFEQYF
TRBV3-1	TRBJ2-1	few	CASSQNGRPYNEQFF
TRBV2	TRBJ2-7	few	CAGKSGTQVLYEQYF
TRBV6-5	TRBJ2-1	NA	CASTLRRGDIGGNEQFF
TRBV3-1	TRBJ1-1	NA	CASSLGRMNTEAFF
TRBV15	TRBJ1-1	NA	CATSSSVNTEAFF
TRBV7-9	TRBJ1-2	few	CASSFKGLGGYTF
TRBV6-1	TRBJ1-5	many	CASSHGTGGNQPQHF
TRBV2	TRBJ2-4	few	CASVSGLGKNIQYF
TRBV29-1	TRBJ2-3	NA	CSVDGTSGTDTQYF
TRBV10-3	TRBJ2-2	NA	CAIRALRSANTGELFF
TRBV5-1	TRBJ2-2	few	CASSLDGANTGELFF
TRBV28	TRBJ1-1	many	CASSLTVTEAFF
TRBV7-2	TRBJ2-3	NA	CASTNTDTQYF
TRBV14	TRBJ2-3	few	CASSQETWTDTQYF
TRBV7-9	TRBJ2-1	NA	CASTVEGQGIYNEQFF
TRBV5-1	TRBJ2-3	few	CASFPGHPSTDTQYF
TRBV2	TRBJ2-1	many	CASTNPPSYNEQFF